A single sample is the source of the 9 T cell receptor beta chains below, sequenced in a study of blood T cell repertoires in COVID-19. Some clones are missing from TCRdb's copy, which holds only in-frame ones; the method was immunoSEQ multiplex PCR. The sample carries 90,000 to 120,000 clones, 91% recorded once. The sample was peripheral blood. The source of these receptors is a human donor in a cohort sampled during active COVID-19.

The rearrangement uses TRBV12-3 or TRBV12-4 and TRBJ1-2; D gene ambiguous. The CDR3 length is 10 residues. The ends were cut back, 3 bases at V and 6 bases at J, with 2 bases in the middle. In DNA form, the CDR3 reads TGTGCCAGCAGTTTTAATGGCTACACCTTC. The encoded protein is CASSFNGYTF.

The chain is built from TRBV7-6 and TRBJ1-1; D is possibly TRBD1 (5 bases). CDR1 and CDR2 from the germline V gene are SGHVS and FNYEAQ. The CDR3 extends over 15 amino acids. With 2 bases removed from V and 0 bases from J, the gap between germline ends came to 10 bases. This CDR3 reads CASSLTTDVNTEAFF. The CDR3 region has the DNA TGTGCCAGCAGCTTAACGACAGATGTGAACACTGAAGCTTTCTTT.

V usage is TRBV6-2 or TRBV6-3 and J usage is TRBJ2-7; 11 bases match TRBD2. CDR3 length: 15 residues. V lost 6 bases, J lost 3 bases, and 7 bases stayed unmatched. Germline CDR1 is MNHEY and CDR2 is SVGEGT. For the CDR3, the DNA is TGTGCCAGCAGCCTAGCGGGGGGTTATTTCTACGAGCAGTACTTC. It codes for CASSLAGGYFYEQYF.

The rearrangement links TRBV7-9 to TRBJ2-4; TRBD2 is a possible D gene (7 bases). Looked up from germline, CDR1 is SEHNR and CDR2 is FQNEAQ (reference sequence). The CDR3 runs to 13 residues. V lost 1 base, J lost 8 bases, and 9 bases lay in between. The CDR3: CASSLEGGYIQYF. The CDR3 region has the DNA TGTGCCAGCAGCTTAGAGGGGGGGTACATTCAGTACTTC.

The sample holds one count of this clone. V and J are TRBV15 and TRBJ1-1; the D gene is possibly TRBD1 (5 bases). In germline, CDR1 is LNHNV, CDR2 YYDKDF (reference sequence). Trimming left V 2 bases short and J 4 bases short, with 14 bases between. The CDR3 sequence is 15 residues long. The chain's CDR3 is CATSRNFAGITEAFF. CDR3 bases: TGTGCCACCAGCAGAAACTTCGCAGGGATCACTGAAGCTTTCTTT.

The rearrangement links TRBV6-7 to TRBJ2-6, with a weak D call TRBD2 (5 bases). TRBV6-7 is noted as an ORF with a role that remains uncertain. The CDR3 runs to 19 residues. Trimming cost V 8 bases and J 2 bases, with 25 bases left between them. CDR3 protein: CASYFENCAGPTGANVLTF. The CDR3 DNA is TGTGCCAGCTACTTCGAAAATTGTGCGGGCCCCACTGGGGCCAACGTCCTGACTTTC.

The CDR3 region is CASTPSGWDNEQFF. The CDR3 DNA sequence: TGCGCCAGCACTCCCTCCGGGTGGGACAATGAGCAGTTCTTC. The chain links TRBV5-1 to TRBJ2-1; D not certain. The CDR3 has 14 amino acids. Per germline, CDR1 SGHRS and CDR2 YFSETQ. V was shortened by 6 bases and J by 5 bases, with 15 bases between the two germline ends.

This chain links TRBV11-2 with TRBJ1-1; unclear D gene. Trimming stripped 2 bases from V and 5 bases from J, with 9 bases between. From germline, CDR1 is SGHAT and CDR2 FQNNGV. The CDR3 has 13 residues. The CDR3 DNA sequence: TGTGCCAGCAGCTTAAGTGCCGGGACTGAAGCTTTCTTT. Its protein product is CASSLSAGTEAFF.

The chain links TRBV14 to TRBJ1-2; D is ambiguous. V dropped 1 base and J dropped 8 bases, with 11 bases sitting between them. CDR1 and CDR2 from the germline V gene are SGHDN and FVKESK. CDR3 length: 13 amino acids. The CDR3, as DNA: TGTGCCAGCAGCCAAGTTAGTCCGGGGGGCTACACCTTC. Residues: CASSQVSPGGYTF.